Given below is one T cell receptor beta chain in context. Its antigen remains unknown. Each CDR3 protein gets one entry after TCRdb re-called the RT-PCR reads with MiXCR. The table records about 180,000 distinct CDR3 sequences, around 9% of them present only once. The data belong to a study of response to subunit inactivated influenza vaccine. Study outcomes and limitations: The authors put forward the suggestion that each seasonal influenza vaccination may bring in only a limited number of new T cells.

Material: non-naive T cells sorted from PBMCs, obtained on the day of vaccination. This clonotype was obtained from a man aged 50 to 60 who received an inactivated influenza vaccine.

The CDR3 region is CSVEKPGVGSTDTQYF. The DNA for the CDR3 is TGCAGCGTTGAAAAACCAGGGGTGGGGAGCACAGATACGCAGTATTTT. The chain is built from TRBV29-1 and TRBJ2-3, with D maybe TRBD1 (6 bases). Germline V lookup: CDR1 SQVTM, CDR2 ANQGSEA. Between the trimmed V and J ends, which lost 2 bases and 0 bases, there was a span of 15 bases. The CDR3 extends over 16 amino acids.